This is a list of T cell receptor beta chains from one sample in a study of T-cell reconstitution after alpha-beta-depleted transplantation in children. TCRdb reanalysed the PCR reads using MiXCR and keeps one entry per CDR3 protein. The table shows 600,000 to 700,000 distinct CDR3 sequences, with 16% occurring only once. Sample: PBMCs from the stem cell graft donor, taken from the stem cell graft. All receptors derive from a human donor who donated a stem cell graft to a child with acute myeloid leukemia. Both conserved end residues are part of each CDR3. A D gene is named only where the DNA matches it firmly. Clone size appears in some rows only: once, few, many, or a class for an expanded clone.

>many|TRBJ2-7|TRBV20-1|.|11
TGCAGTGCCGGACACCCCTACGAGCAGTACTTC
CSAGHPYEQYF
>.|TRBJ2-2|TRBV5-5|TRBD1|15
TGTGCCAGCAGCCCAGGGACAGGGGGCTCCGGGGAGCTGTTTTTT
CASSPGTGGSGELFF
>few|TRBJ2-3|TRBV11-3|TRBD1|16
TGTGCCAGCAGCCCATCGACAGGGGGCGCGGCAGATACGCAGTATTTT
CASSPSTGGAADTQYF
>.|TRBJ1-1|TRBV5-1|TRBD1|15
TGCGCCAGCAGCTTCAGGGGGGATAGCGACACTGAAGCTTTCTTT
CASSFRGDSDTEAFF
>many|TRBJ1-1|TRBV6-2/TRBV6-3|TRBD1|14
TGTGCCAGCAGTTGGGGGGACAGCTACTTTGAAGCTTTCTTT
CASSWGDSYFEAFF
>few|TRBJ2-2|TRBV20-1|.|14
TGCAGTGCTAGACCAGAGATGAACACCGGGGAGCTGTTTTTT
CSARPEMNTGELFF
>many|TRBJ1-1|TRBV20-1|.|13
TGCAGTGCTAGAGAGGGCGGGAACACTGAAGCTTTCTTT
CSAREGGNTEAFF
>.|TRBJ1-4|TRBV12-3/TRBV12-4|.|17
TGTGCCAGCAGTTCACTAAATCCGGGACGGGTTAATGAAAAACTGTTTTTT
CASSSLNPGRVNEKLFF
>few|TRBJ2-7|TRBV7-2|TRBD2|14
TGTGCCAGCAGCGCCGGGACTACTGCTGGGGAGCAGTACTTC
CASSAGTTAGEQYF
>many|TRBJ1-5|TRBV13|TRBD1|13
TGTGCCAGCAGCTCGGACAGGGCTCAGCCCCAGCATTTT
CASSSDRAQPQHF
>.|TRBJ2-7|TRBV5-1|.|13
TGCGCCAGCAGCTTAACCGAATTCTACGAGCAGTACTTC
CASSLTEFYEQYF
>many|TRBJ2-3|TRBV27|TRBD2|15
TGTGCCAGCAGTTTTGGCGGGGGGGCTTCAGATACGCAGTATTTT
CASSFGGGASDTQYF
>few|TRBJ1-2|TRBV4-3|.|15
TGCGCCAGCAGCCAAGGTCTTGTGGGGGATAGCGGCTACACCTTC
CASSQGLVGDSGYTF
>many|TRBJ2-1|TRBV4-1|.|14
TGCGCCAGCAGCCCCGGGCCCTCCTACAATGAGCAGTTCTTC
CASSPGPSYNEQFF
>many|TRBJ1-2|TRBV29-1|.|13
TGCAGCGTTGGGCCCCTTCGGCCAGATGGCTACACCTTC
CSVGPLRPDGYTF
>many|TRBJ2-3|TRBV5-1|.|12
TGCGCCAGCAGCTTGGAGATAGGGACGCAGTATTTT
CASSLEIGTQYF
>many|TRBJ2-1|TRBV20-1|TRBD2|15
TGCAGTGCTAGAGTCCCCAGCGGGGGGTTCCATGAGCAGTTCTTC
CSARVPSGGFHEQFF
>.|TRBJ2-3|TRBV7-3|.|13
TGTGCCAGCAGCAGGGACCCTAAAGATACGCAGTATTTT
CASSRDPKDTQYF
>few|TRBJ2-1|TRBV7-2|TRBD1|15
TGTGCCAGCAGTCCCGGGACAGGATATATCAATGAGCAGTTCTTC
CASSPGTGYINEQFF
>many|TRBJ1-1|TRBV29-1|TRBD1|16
TGCAGCGTTGTTGGGGTAGTGGGACAGGGGAACACTGAAGCTTTCTTT
CSVVGVVGQGNTEAFF
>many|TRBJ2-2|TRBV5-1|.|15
TGCGCCAGCAGCGTAGCTGAAGATACCACCGGGGAGCTGTTTTTT
CASSVAEDTTGELFF
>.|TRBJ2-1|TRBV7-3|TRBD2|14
TGTGCCAGTAGACTAGCGGGGGGGCCTGGGGAGCAGTTCTTC
CASRLAGGPGEQFF
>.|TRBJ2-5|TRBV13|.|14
TGTGCCAGCAGTTACAGGGTCGCCCAAGAGACCCAGTACTTC
CASSYRVAQETQYF
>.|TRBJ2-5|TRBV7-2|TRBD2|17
TGTGCCAGCAGCTTAGGGGGCTGGCGGGGGACCCAAGAGACCCAGTACTTC
CASSLGGWRGTQETQYF
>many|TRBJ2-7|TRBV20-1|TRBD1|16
TGCAGTGCTAGCCGGGACAGGCAACCGAGAGGGTACGAGCAGTACTTC
CSASRDRQPRGYEQYF
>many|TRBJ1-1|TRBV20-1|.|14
TGCAGTGCTAGTCCCCGTCGGGGGGACACTGAAGCTTTCTTT
CSASPRRGDTEAFF